This entry lists 26 T cell receptor beta chains sequenced from one sample in a study of beta chain features in type 1 diabetes. Their target antigens are unknown. Study-level findings and limits: Within each of all four CD4+ subsets, Type 1 diabetes patients had TCRB CDR3s that were moderately but significantly shorter.

Every bit of the isolated RNA underwent reverse transcription, so sequencing read expressed TCRB transcripts. Measured with immunoSEQ multiplex PCR; TCRdb has only the in-frame clones, and not every one. The sample holds about 260,000 clones, 20% seen once. The sample consisted of naive CD4+ T cells from blood. These receptors originate from a woman between 35 and 50 years old with type 1 diabetes.

V usage is TRBV7-9 and J usage is TRBJ1-1, with 8 bases matching TRBD1. This CDR3 is 17 amino acids long. V lost 4 bases, J lost 1 base, and 11 bases stayed unmatched. Germline CDR1 reads SEHNR; CDR2 reads FQNEAQ (reference sequence). This CDR3 reads CASSSPPGTGSNTEAFF. The CDR3 region has the DNA TGTGCCAGCAGCTCCCCCCCCGGGACAGGATCGAACACTGAAGCTTTCTTT.

The sample holds a few counts of this clone. The chain is built from TRBV28 and TRBJ2-1, with 12 nucleotides matching TRBD2. Germline values: CDR1 MDHEN, CDR2 SYDVKM. The CDR3 sequence is 15 residues long. J gave up 10 bases and V 6 bases, and 10 bases lay outside the gene matches. The CDR3 protein is CASRAPGLAGREQFF. The CDR3 DNA reads as TGTGCCAGCAGGGCCCCGGGACTAGCGGGTCGAGAGCAGTTCTTC.

This clone came up a few times. This chain links TRBV15 with TRBJ2-7; possible D gene TRBD1, 6 bases. Trimming took off 5 bases at V and 11 bases at J, with 25 bases between the two ends. The CDR3 covers 15 residues. Germline V gives CDR1 LNHNV, CDR2 YYDKDF (reference sequence). The CDR3 nucleotides are TGTGCCACCAGCTCACGCTATACCCGGGACACACCTAAGTACTTC. This codes for CATSSRYTRDTPKYF.

The table lists this clone with a few counts. The CDR3 protein is CASSQGRQSTQETQYF. In DNA, the CDR3 is TGCGCCAGCAGCCAAGGGAGACAGTCGACCCAAGAGACCCAGTACTTC. The rearrangement uses TRBV4-1 and TRBJ2-5; D is possibly TRBD1 (5 bases). The CDR3 covers 16 residues. Deletions cut 1 base from V and 1 base from J, with 13 bases between. Germline V CDR1 and CDR2: MGHRA, YSYEKL.

The rearrangement links TRBV7-6 to TRBJ2-2, with no clear D. Trimming removed 5 bases at V and 1 base at J, with 11 bases between. Germline assignment: CDR1 SGHVS and CDR2 FNYEAQ. The CDR3 spans 15 residues. CDR3 coding DNA: TGTGCCAGCAGCGTATCCAACATGAACACCGGGGAGCTGTTTTTT. Translating it yields CASSVSNMNTGELFF.

The chain employs TRBV7-2 and TRBJ1-1; tentatively, D is TRBD1 (6 bases). CDR1 SGHTA and CDR2 FQGNSA come from the germline V gene. The CDR3 extends over 15 amino acids. Trimming pared 3 bases from V and 0 bases from J, leaving 11 bases between. CDR3 region: CASSFRTAMNTEAFF. The CDR3 bases are TGTGCCAGCAGCTTCCGGACAGCTATGAACACTGAAGCTTTCTTT.

This clone was picked up a small number of times. V and J are TRBV7-3 and TRBJ2-3; perhaps TRBD2 as D (5 bases). CDR3 length: 13 residues. Germline-derived CDR1 and CDR2 are SGHTA and FQGTGA. The V end lost 5 bases, the J end lost 6 bases, and 12 bases lay between the germline ends. DNA for the CDR3: TGTGCCAGCAGCCCCCGGACTTCTGATACGCAGTATTTT. This encodes CASSPRTSDTQYF.

This clone was counted between two and nine times. The chain employs TRBV4-1 and TRBJ2-1; D is perhaps TRBD2 (6 bases). Germline CDR1 and CDR2: MGHRA and YSYEKL. The V gene lost 6 bases and the J gene lost 7 bases, with 19 bases spanning the gap. The CDR3 consists of 15 residues. CDR3 in DNA: TGCGCCAGCAGGGGGCGGGCGGGACCTGGGAATGAGCAGTTCTTC. As protein: CASRGRAGPGNEQFF.

A few counts support this clone. In nucleotides, the CDR3 is TGTGCCAGCAGCGTATCGGGAGAGAACACTGAAGCTTTCTTT. Its protein product is CASSVSGENTEAFF. The chain couples TRBV9 to TRBJ1-1; D is undetermined. V lost 1 base to trimming and J lost 1 base, with 8 bases between them. The CDR3 is made up of 14 amino acids. The germline gives CDR1 SGDLS, CDR2 YYNGEE.

This CDR3 is CASSPRTGGGTEAFF. Written as DNA, the CDR3 is TGCGCCAGCAGCCCCAGGACAGGGGGCGGCACTGAAGCTTTCTTT. The chain links TRBV5-1 to TRBJ1-1; TRBD1 matches at 11 bases. This CDR3 region has 15 residues. Trimming removed 4 bases from V and 4 bases from J; junction bases left unmatched: 6. Germline values: CDR1 SGHRS, CDR2 YFSETQ.

The chain couples TRBV11-2 to TRBJ2-5, with D maybe TRBD1 (6 bases). This CDR3 contains 14 residues. The ends were cut back, 5 bases at V and 5 bases at J, with 15 bases in the middle. Germline values: CDR1 SGHAT, CDR2 FQNNGV. This CDR3 reads CASSPGTHEETQYF. Here the CDR3 DNA reads TGTGCCAGCAGCCCCGGGACACACGAGGAGACCCAGTACTTC.

The chain links TRBV7-8 to TRBJ2-1; 8 positions agree with TRBD1. Losses at the gene ends were 4 bases for V and 4 bases for J; bases not matched to a gene: 6. This CDR3 region has 15 residues. The germline gives CDR1 SGHVS, CDR2 FQNEAQ. As DNA, the CDR3 is TGTGCCAGCAGCTCCTCCGGGACAGGATACAATGAGCAGTTCTTC. Amino acid sequence: CASSSSGTGYNEQFF.

This clone was observed a few times. V is TRBV18 and J is TRBJ2-1; weak D call: TRBD2 (6 bases). The germline CDR1 and CDR2 sequences are KGHSH and LQKENI. The ends were cut back, 2 bases at V and 4 bases at J, with 12 bases in the middle. The CDR3 totals 15 residues. CDR3 bases: TGTGCCAGCTCACCAGGGTCCGGGGGATACAATGAGCAGTTCTTC. It translates to CASSPGSGGYNEQFF.

The table lists this clone with a few counts. The chain joins TRBV10-3 to TRBJ1-2; D is unclear. The CDR3 spans 14 residues. Looked up from germline, CDR1 is ENHRY and CDR2 is SYGVKD. Trimming removed 6 bases at V and 4 bases at J, with 15 bases between. The CDR3 region is CAISFRGGSYGYTF. In nucleotides, the CDR3 is TGTGCCATCAGCTTCCGAGGAGGGAGCTATGGCTACACCTTC.

This clone has more than one count but fewer than ten. V is TRBV12-5 and J is TRBJ2-5; a possible D gene is TRBD2 (5 bases). V gave up 4 bases and J gave up 5 bases, with 14 bases separating them. Germline lookup yields CDR1 LGHNT and CDR2 FRNRAP. The length of the CDR3 is 14 residues. The CDR3 protein is CASGSGMQGETQYF. DNA for the CDR3: TGTGCTAGTGGTTCCGGGATGCAAGGCGAGACCCAGTACTTC.

The CDR3 nucleotides are TGTGCCAGCAGTTCCAGCCAGGGGCGGATCCTAGGAAATTCACCCCTCCACTTT. Residues: CASSSSQGRILGNSPLHF. The chain recombines TRBV28 with TRBJ1-6; D may be TRBD1 (6 bases). CDR3 length: 18 residues. V lost 4 bases and J 7 bases, leaving 23 bases between the germline ends. Germline V gives CDR1 MDHEN, CDR2 SYDVKM.

This clone came up a few times. The chain couples TRBV9 to TRBJ2-2; weak D call: TRBD2 (6 bases). V was shortened by 3 bases and J by 1 base, with 13 bases between the two germline ends. The CDR3 is 16 amino acids. Germline V CDR1 and CDR2: SGDLS, YYNGEE. The CDR3 DNA reads TGTGCCAGCAGCGCCCGCGGGGATATGAACACCGGGGAGCTGTTTTTT. It is translated as CASSARGDMNTGELFF.

This clone appeared a few times. CDR3 amino acids: CASSLYLSGNEQYF. CDR3 coding DNA: TGTGCCAGCAGCCTGTACCTTAGCGGGAACGAGCAGTACTTC. V and J are TRBV7-2 and TRBJ2-7; 8 bases fit TRBD2. The CDR3 has 14 amino acids. Unmatched junction bases numbered 8, after V lost 5 bases and J lost 5 bases. CDR1 SGHTA and CDR2 FQGNSA come from the germline V gene.

Only a few counts were recorded for this clone. This chain links TRBV29-1 with TRBJ2-3; D may be TRBD1 (6 bases). V gave up 6 bases and J gave up 2 bases, with 12 bases separating them. Germline CDR1 reads SQVTM; CDR2 reads ANQGSEA. The CDR3 loop spans 13 amino acids. CDR3 in amino acids: CSVQGGITDTQYF. CDR3 nucleotide sequence: TGCAGCGTCCAAGGGGGTATCACAGATACGCAGTATTTT.

This clone was found a few times. The rearrangement links TRBV30 to TRBJ2-7, with TRBD2 matching 10 bases. CDR3 length: 15 amino acids. Germline trimming cut 1 base from V and 5 bases from J; bases unmatched to any gene: 8. CDR1 and CDR2 (germline): GTSNPN, SVGIG (reference sequence). Here the CDR3 DNA reads TGTGCCTGGAGTGCTGCACTAGCGGGGATCGACGAGCAGTACTTC. It specifies CAWSAALAGIDEQYF.

This chain connects TRBV9 to TRBJ2-6; no clear D. CDR1 SGDLS and CDR2 YYNGEE come from the germline V gene. Trimming left V 7 bases short and J 4 bases short, with 12 bases between. The CDR3 totals 14 residues. CDR3 bases: TGTGCCAGCTCTACCGGAGCGGGGGCCAACGTCCTGACTTTC. This encodes CASSTGAGANVLTF.

The chain is built from TRBV28 and TRBJ1-6, with D uncertain. The germline V and J ends were trimmed by 2 bases and 6 bases, with 8 bases remaining between them. CDR1 MDHEN and CDR2 SYDVKM come from the germline V gene. The CDR3 is made up of 14 amino acids. DNA of the CDR3: TGTGCCAGCAGTTTAACCGGGATTAATTCACCCCTCCACTTT. Residues: CASSLTGINSPLHF.

The chain combines TRBV15 with TRBJ2-1; 7 bases map to TRBD2. Germline V lookup: CDR1 LNHNV, CDR2 YYDKDF (reference sequence). Germline trimming cut 1 base from V and 1 base from J; bases unmatched to any gene: 4. This CDR3 has 16 amino acids. This CDR3 reads CATSRGTSESYNEQFF. The CDR3 DNA is TGTGCCACCAGCAGAGGCACTAGCGAGTCCTACAATGAGCAGTTCTTC.

This clone was observed a handful of times. The rearrangement joins TRBV18 to TRBJ1-4; a weak D match, TRBD1 (6 bases). The germline gives CDR1 KGHSH, CDR2 LQKENI. The V end was cut by 0 bases, the J end by 8 bases, with 13 bases between. CDR3 size: 15 residues. CDR3 sequence reads: CASSPPGAGDEKLFF. The CDR3 nucleotides are TGTGCCAGCTCACCACCGGGGGCCGGGGACGAAAAACTGTTTTTT.

The chain has TRBV28 and TRBJ1-1; D perhaps matches TRBD1 (6 bases). The CDR3 extends over 15 amino acids. Per germline, CDR1 MDHEN and CDR2 SYDVKM. V lost 5 bases, J lost 1 base, and 14 bases lay in between. In DNA form, the CDR3 reads TGTGCCAGCAGTCCCCCCAGGGGCCAGAACACTGAAGCTTTCTTT. Protein sequence: CASSPPRGQNTEAFF. The full variable domain, its missing parts supplied by reference TRBV28 and TRBJ1-1, is DVKVTQSSRYLVKRTGEKVFLECVQDMDHENMFWYRQDPGLGLRLIYFSYDVKMKEKGDIPEGYSVSREKKERFSLILESASTNQTSMYLCASSPPRGQNTEAFFGQGTRLTVV.

This clone was found a few times. V usage is TRBV7-8 and J usage is TRBJ1-5, with D tentatively TRBD1 (6 bases). Trimming took 5 bases from V and 3 from J, leaving 11 bases between them. CDR1 and CDR2 (germline): SGHVS, FQNEAQ. The CDR3 runs to 14 residues. Written as DNA, the CDR3 is TGTGCCAGCAGCCCCTCAGGGGTCAATCAGCCCCAGCATTTT. Translation gives CASSPSGVNQPQHF. The full variable domain, rest sourced from reference TRBV7-8 and TRBJ1-5, is GAGVSQSPRYKVAKRGQDVALRCDPISGHVSLFWYQQALGQGPEFLTYFQNEAQLDKSGLPSDRFFAERPEGSVSTLKIQRTQQEDSAVYLCASSPSGVNQPQHFGDGTRLSIL.